This is a list of T cell receptor beta chains from one sample in a study of cytomegalovirus exposure and HLA in healthy donors. Repertoires were generated with immunoSEQ multiplex PCR, while TCRdb's copy carries only in-frame clones and drops some. The repertoire holds 160,000 or so clones, with about four fifths as singletons. Sequencing was performed on PBMCs. Receptors were obtained from a man aged 25 to 40 in good health and CMV-seronegative. Each CDR3 is given with its conserved first and last residue. Fields, in order: D gene, V gene, J gene, clone size, CDR3 DNA, CDR3 protein. A D gene is named only where the DNA matches it firmly. A clone size is listed for some rows: how often the clone was seen (once, few, many), or a class if it is expanded.

>-|TRBV29-1|TRBJ2-2|-
TGCAGCGTTGGGACACTTCTCACCGGGGAGCTGTTTTTT
CSVGTLLTGELFF
>-|TRBV14|TRBJ1-2|-
TGTGCCAGCAGCCAATCAGGGGACGATGGCTACACCTTC
CASSQSGDDGYTF
>-|TRBV27|TRBJ2-4|-
TGTGCCAGCAGTTCAAGAGATGCCAAAAACATTCAGTACTTC
CASSSRDAKNIQYF
>-|TRBV30|TRBJ1-5|-
TGTGCCTGGAGTCAGGGATTGAGCAATCAGCCCCAGCATTTT
CAWSQGLSNQPQHF
>-|TRBV5-8|TRBJ1-3|-
TGTGCCAGCCCCCGTCGGGGAGGGTCCGGAAACACCATATATTTT
CASPRRGGSGNTIYF
>-|TRBV19|TRBJ2-3|-
TGTGCCAGTAGTTCCCCGGGGAGTCCCACAGATACGCAGTATTTT
CASSSPGSPTDTQYF
>-|TRBV4-1|TRBJ2-7|once
TGCGCCAGCAGCCACCCGGGGATAGCAGGATACTACGAGCAGTACTTC
CASSHPGIAGYYEQYF
>TRBD1|TRBV6-5|TRBJ1-5|few
TGTGCCAGCAGTTGGGGACAGGGAGACAATCAGCCCCAGCATTTT
CASSWGQGDNQPQHF
>-|TRBV7-2|TRBJ1-5|-
TGTGCCAGCAGCTGGGAGGTCCGGCAGCCCCAGCATTTT
CASSWEVRQPQHF
>-|TRBV28|TRBJ1-6|few
TGTGCCAGCAGTGACAGCTATAATTCACCCCTCCACTTT
CASSDSYNSPLHF
>TRBD1|TRBV29-1|TRBJ2-7|-
TGCAGCGTAGCCTGGACAGGGGGCGACGAGCAGTACTTC
CSVAWTGGDEQYF
>-|TRBV5-5|TRBJ2-7|-
TGTGCCAGCAGCCTCCGCCCCGGCGGGTACGAGCAGTACTTC
CASSLRPGGYEQYF
>TRBD1|TRBV6-6|TRBJ2-7|-
TGTGCCAGCAGTTCCATGGGGACAGGGGGCTACGAGCAGTACTTC
CASSSMGTGGYEQYF
>TRBD2|TRBV15|TRBJ2-3|-
TGTGCCACCAGCAGAGAAACTAGCGGGGGCACAGATACGCAGTATTTT
CATSRETSGGTDTQYF
>TRBD1|TRBV2|TRBJ2-7|few
TGTGCCAGCAAGCAGGGGGCAGGGGTAGGCTACGAGCAGTACTTC
CASKQGAGVGYEQYF
>TRBD1|TRBV5-5|TRBJ1-2|few
TGTGCCAGCAGCCTATCCCACAGGGGGCAAGGCTACACCTTC
CASSLSHRGQGYTF
>-|TRBV4-3|TRBJ1-1|-
TGCGCCAGCAGTTTCGGTCTACACACTGAAGCTTTCTTT
CASSFGLHTEAFF
>-|TRBV7-9|TRBJ1-5|-
TGTGCCAGCAGCTCGCACAATTCAAATCAGCCCCAGCATTTT
CASSSHNSNQPQHF
>-|TRBV6-6|TRBJ1-5|few
TGTGCCAGCAGCCCTACTGACTCCAATCAGCCCCAGCATTTT
CASSPTDSNQPQHF
>-|TRBV7-8|TRBJ2-1|-
TGTGCCAGCAGTCCCACAACCAATGAGCAGTTCTTC
CASSPTTNEQFF
>TRBD2|TRBV25-1|TRBJ2-1|-
TGTGCCAGCGGCCACGGGACTAGCGGGAGTGAGCAGTTCTTC
CASGHGTSGSEQFF
>TRBD1|TRBV28|TRBJ1-1|-
TGTGCCAGCAGTTTTTGGCTTGGGATGGGGGGACAGGGAAACACTGAAGCTTTCTTT
CASSFWLGMGGQGNTEAFF
>-|TRBV2|TRBJ1-6|-
TGTGCCAGCGTCAAGCCACCCCTCCACTTT
CASVKPPLHF
>-|TRBV18|TRBJ1-2|-
TGTGCCAGCTCCCTGAATCCGCAGGGTGGCTATGGCTACACCTTC
CASSLNPQGGYGYTF
>-|TRBV7-9|TRBJ2-7|-
TGTGCCAGCAGCTCCGGGGAGCAGTACTTC
CASSSGEQYF